The text below deals with one T cell receptor beta chain. Its antigen is unidentified. This sample was included in a study of cytomegalovirus exposure and HLA in healthy donors. Points from the study as a whole: Among the sequence variants, a highly shared cluster was likely an artifact of sequencing.

13 Jbeta primers and 60 Vbeta primers were used for the PCR. Measured with immunoSEQ multiplex PCR; TCRdb has only the in-frame clones, and not every one. The table lists hundreds of thousands of clones, roughly 85% of them singletons, with approximately 1.8% in the top ten. Germline CDR1 is MDHEN and CDR2 is SYDVKM. This CDR3 is built from 14 residues. The V gene end was trimmed by 6 bases and the J gene end by 7 bases; junction bases not matched to a gene: 5. This chain connects TRBV28 to TRBJ2-3, with 12 positions matching TRBD2. Sequencing was done on a sample of PBMCs. The sequence came from a male donor in good health and CMV-seronegative. CDR3 nucleotides: TGTGCCAGCAGGCCTAGCGGGGGGGCATATACGCAGTATTTT. It yields the protein CASRPSGGAYTQYF.